These T cell receptor beta chains were read from a single sample in a study of T cells in Graves' hyperthyroidism and ophthalmopathy. TCRdb reprocessed the multiplex PCR reads via MiXCR and lists one record per CDR3 protein. Counted here are 600,000 to 650,000 distinct CDR3 sequences, 16% occurring once; the ten biggest clones make up 3% to 4.5%. Sequenced sample: blood. The receptor source for this set is a woman aged 25 to 45 with Graves' hyperthyroidism. The CDR3 runs from the conserved cysteine through the conserved F or W. D genes are given only for firm matches. Clone sizes are given selectively: once, few, many, or a class where the clone is expanded.

-,TRBV2,TRBJ2-2,TRBD1,16,TGTGCCAGCATAGGGACAGGGGGCTTCAACACCGGGGAGCTGTTTTTT,CASIGTGGFNTGELFF
many,TRBV20-1,TRBJ1-1,-,16,TGCAGTGCTAGAGTCATCAGGGGCTCTATGAACACTGAAGCTTTCTTT,CSARVIRGSMNTEAFF
-,TRBV20-1,TRBJ1-6,-,13,TGCAGTGCTAGTTGGAGGGCGGAGTCACCCCTCCACTTT,CSASWRAESPLHF
few,TRBV20-1,TRBJ2-3,TRBD2,18,TGCAGTGCTAGCCCCGGACTAGCGGGAGGAGGTCCCCCAGATACGCAGTATTTT,CSASPGLAGGGPPDTQYF
many,TRBV12-3/TRBV12-4,TRBJ1-5,TRBD1,15,TGTGCCAGCAGTTTTGGGACAGGGGAAAATCAGCCCCAGCATTTT,CASSFGTGENQPQHF
few,TRBV14,TRBJ2-1,-,13,TGCGCCAGCAGTGAGAACCGGTACAATGAGCAGTTCTTC,CASSENRYNEQFF
few,TRBV28,TRBJ2-1,-,16,TGTGCCAGCACCCCCCCTACGGGGAGCTCCTACAATGAGCAGTTCTTC,CASTPPTGSSYNEQFF
many,TRBV28,TRBJ2-1,-,13,TGTGCCAGCAGTCAAAGGACGGGTGTGAAGCAGTTCTTC,CASSQRTGVKQFF
many,TRBV6-1,TRBJ1-1,-,15,TGTGCCAGCCCAGGGCCGGGTCCCGGGGGCACTGAAGCTTTCTTT,CASPGPGPGGTEAFF
-,TRBV13,TRBJ2-1,TRBD2,12,TGTGCCAGCAGCTATAAGCGGGGGGAGCAGTTCTTC,CASSYKRGEQFF
-,TRBV9,TRBJ2-2,-,17,TGTGCCAGCAGCGTAGACAGAGGCGGAGGCAACACCGGGGAGCTGTTTTTT,CASSVDRGGGNTGELFF
few,TRBV19,TRBJ1-6,-,13,TGTGCCAGTAAAGAGGGTCAGGTCGCACCCCTCCACTTT,CASKEGQVAPLHF
many,TRBV15,TRBJ1-3,-,13,TGTGCCACCAGCACCTCATCTGGAAACACCATATATTTT,CATSTSSGNTIYF
-,TRBV7-3,TRBJ2-1,TRBD2,18,TGTGCCAGCAGCCAAGATCTCGGGACTAGCGGGAACTACAATGAGCAGTTCTTC,CASSQDLGTSGNYNEQFF
many,TRBV5-1,TRBJ2-1,-,13,TGCGCCAGCGCGTTCGGGGGTAGAAATGAGCAGTTCTTC,CASAFGGRNEQFF
few,TRBV7-9,TRBJ1-1,-,16,TGTGCCAGCAGTACAATTGACTTGACAGTCCCCACTGAAGCTTTCTTT,CASSTIDLTVPTEAFF
many,TRBV3-1,TRBJ2-7,TRBD2,14,TGTGCCAGCAGCCAAGCCGGGACTAGTCCCGAGCAGTACTTC,CASSQAGTSPEQYF
few,TRBV6-2/TRBV6-3,TRBJ1-5,-,15,TGTGCCAGCAGATCACAGGGAAGAAGCAATCAGCCCCAGCATTTT,CASRSQGRSNQPQHF
-,TRBV7-9,TRBJ2-3,-,11,TGTGCCAGCACTATGGGGGATACGCAGTATTTT,CASTMGDTQYF
many,TRBV18,TRBJ2-3,-,14,TGTGCCAGCTCACCAGGGGCAGGCACAGATACGCAGTATTTT,CASSPGAGTDTQYF
many,TRBV30,TRBJ2-2,-,11,TGTGCCTGGAGTTCTACCGGGGAGCTGTTTTTT,CAWSSTGELFF
many,TRBV5-1,TRBJ2-1,TRBD2,16,TGCGCCAGCAGCTTGGCGGGACTAGCGGGAGGTTGGGAGCAGTTCTTC,CASSLAGLAGGWEQFF
once,TRBV3-1,TRBJ2-1,TRBD1,17,TGTGCCAGCAGCCAGAAGCTCCTACGGGACAGGGAGAGTGAGCAGCTCTTC,CASSQKLLRDRESEQLF
few,TRBV5-1,TRBJ2-1,TRBD2,18,TGCGCCAGCAGCGTCCTTTCTAGCGGGAGGGCCCCCTACAATGAGCAGTTCTTC,CASSVLSSGRAPYNEQFF
-,TRBV20-1,TRBJ2-4,-,16,TGCAGTGCTAGAGATCTACAGATACTAGCCAAAAACATTCAGTACTTC,CSARDLQILAKNIQYF
many,TRBV2,TRBJ2-7,-,12,TGTGCCAGCAGTGCCCTAGTTCGGGAGCAGTACTTC,CASSALVREQYF
many,TRBV6-1,TRBJ1-3,-,16,TGTGCCACCACGGACCAGGGGCCTACCTCTGGAAACACCATATATTTT,CATTDQGPTSGNTIYF
many,TRBV18,TRBJ1-1,-,13,TGTGCCAGCTCACCTACCAAGGACACTGAAGCTTTCTTT,CASSPTKDTEAFF
few,TRBV20-1,TRBJ2-3,TRBD2,16,TGCAGTGCTAGAGATGGTAGCGGGGGAGTCCCAGATACGCAGTATTTT,CSARDGSGGVPDTQYF
many,TRBV12-3/TRBV12-4,TRBJ2-7,TRBD1,12,TGTGCCACCTCGGACAGGGGTTACGAGCAGTACTTC,CATSDRGYEQYF
many,TRBV6-2/TRBV6-3,TRBJ1-5,-,15,TGTGCCAGCAGTTCCATGGGACGGAGCAATCAGCCCCAGCATTTT,CASSSMGRSNQPQHF
few,TRBV5-1,TRBJ2-3,-,17,TGTGCCAGCAGCTTGGGGTCTGTTTTGAGGACCACTGATACGCAGTATTTT,CASSLGSVLRTTDTQYF
few,TRBV6-1,TRBJ2-3,-,14,TGTGCCAGCACCTTACTGCAGGGTTCGGATACGCAGTATTTT,CASTLLQGSDTQYF
-,TRBV19,TRBJ1-2,TRBD1,13,TGTGCCAGTAGTCCACAGGGGGCGGAAGGCTACACCTTC,CASSPQGAEGYTF
few,TRBV5-5,TRBJ2-7,-,15,TGTGCCAGCAGCTTGGCCGGGAGCGACCTCTACGAGCAGTACTTC,CASSLAGSDLYEQYF
-,TRBV4-3,TRBJ2-1,TRBD2,19,TGCGCCAGCAGCCAAGATTTCCCGACCGGGACTAGCTTCAACAATGAGCAGTTCTTC,CASSQDFPTGTSFNNEQFF
many,TRBV6-2/TRBV6-3,TRBJ1-1,-,14,TGTGCCAGCAGTTACTTCCCGACGCACACTGAAGCTTTCTTT,CASSYFPTHTEAFF
few,TRBV6-2/TRBV6-3,TRBJ2-7,-,13,TGTGCCAGCAGTCCTTTAGTAATCCACGAGCAGTACTTC,CASSPLVIHEQYF
few,TRBV29-1,TRBJ2-4,-,13,TGCAGCGTTTCTAGGGACGCTCAAAACATTCAGTACTTC,CSVSRDAQNIQYF
many,TRBV2,TRBJ2-7,-,11,TGTGCCAGCACCCCTGGGCTCGAGCAGTACTTC,CASTPGLEQYF